The present entry profiles one T cell receptor (beta chain) with its context. These data originate in a study of blood T cell repertoires in COVID-19. Study-wide background: Some COVID-19 samples were acute and others convalescent; all came from the United States, Italy and Spain.

One Seattle source followed patients from active infection through their disease course. Study processing details: Estimated nucleated cell counts came from reference gene primer amplification. Assay used: immunoSEQ multiplex PCR; TCRdb lists only in-frame clones, some missing. The V and J calls and clone size are taken from that table; D and trimming were inferred from the DNA. The table lists roughly 150,000 clones, approximately 91% of them singletons. The CDR3 length is 14 residues. Trimming removed 0 bases at V and 2 bases at J, with 8 bases between. Germline loops: CDR1 KGHSH, CDR2 LQKENI. This chain uses TRBV18 with TRBJ2-7; D is unresolved. Input material: peripheral blood. The sequence was collected from a man in his late teens or twenties with COVID-19, enrolled during active disease. The CDR3 DNA sequence: TGTGCCAGCTCACCACCGGTGGCCCCCTACGAGCAGTACTTC. Protein sequence: CASSPPVAPYEQYF.